Below, 9 T cell receptor beta chains from the same sample are listed, as sequenced in a study of T cells in women clearing cervical HPV infection. Profiled with immunoSEQ multiplex PCR; TCRdb holds only in-frame clones, not every one. Recorded here are tens of thousands of clones; the top ten clones represent 35%. Sequenced sample: blood buffy coat. These receptors originate from a woman between 18 and 70 years old with a cervical HPV16 infection that either progressed to CIN3+ or cleared (not recorded which).

Comments on this clone: The sequenced fragment ends 3 residues before the CDR3 boundary, so the rest is inferred from the germline J gene. The chain recombines TRBV30 with TRBJ2-2, with D perhaps matching TRBD2 (7 bases). The CDR3 is 13 amino acids. Germline V lookup: CDR1 GTSNPN, CDR2 SVGIG (reference sequence). This CDR3 is CAWRGDMTEKLFF. CDR3 DNA (partial): TGTGCCTGGCGGGGGGACATGACCGAAAAG.

As to this clone: Sequencing ends 3 residues short of the CDR3 end; the germline J gene provides the rest. The chain is built from TRBV7-2 and TRBJ2-2, with D possibly being TRBD1 (6 bases). V lost 5 bases, J lost 4 bases, and 11 bases lay in between. The CDR3 length is 14 residues. Germline V CDR1 and CDR2: SGHTA, FQGNSA. CDR3 DNA (partial): TGTGCCAGCAGCCCCAACAGGGCCACCGGGGAG. Protein sequence: CASSPNRATGE. In full, the CDR3 reads CASSPNRATGELFF.

Of note for this clone: The read ends 3 residues before the CDR3 terminus; that terminus is restored from the germline J gene. The chain recombines TRBV20-1 with TRBJ2-7; D might be TRBD1 (5 bases). The V end lost 6 bases, the J end lost 6 bases, and 24 bases lay between the germline ends. Germline V gene lookup returns CDR1 DFQATT and CDR2 SNEGSKA (reference sequence). The CDR3 is 15 amino acids. The sequenced part of the CDR3 DNA is TGCAGTGCCCTGGCCAGGGCAGGGCTTTCTTCCGAG. Translating it yields CSALARAGLSSE. In full, the CDR3 is CSALARAGLSSEQYF.

As concerns this clone: The read finishes 3 residues shy of the CDR3 end, and the germline J gene is used to complete it. The chain combines TRBV10-3 with TRBJ1-5; a weak D match, TRBD1 (6 bases). Germline V gene lookup returns CDR1 ENHRY and CDR2 SYGVKD. This CDR3 contains 13 residues. V dropped 10 bases and J dropped 5 bases, with 15 bases sitting between them. CDR3 protein: CATAKTGDQPQHF. CDR3 bases read: TGTGCCACCGCCAAGACAGGCGATCAGCCC.

A word on this clone: The read falls 3 residues short of the CDR3 end, and the missing part is taken from the germline J gene. The rearrangement joins TRBV7-3 to TRBJ2-5; 14 nucleotides agree with TRBD2. The germline V gene encodes CDR1 SGHTA and CDR2 FQGTGA. This CDR3 is built from 16 residues. The ends lost 5 bases at V and 2 bases at J; junction bases unmatched: 4. The CDR3 loop reads CASSPTSGGVQETQYF. CDR3 DNA (partial): TGTGCCAGCAGCCCGACTAGCGGGGGGGTGCAAGAGACC. Full variable domain (outside the CDR3, taken from reference TRBV7-3 and TRBJ2-5): GAGVSQTPSNKVTEKGKYVELRCDPISGHTALYWYRQSLGQGPEFLIYFQGTGAADDSGLPNDRFFAVRPEGSVSTLKIQRTERGDSAVYLCASSPTSGGVQETQYFGPGTRLLVL.

Comment on this clone: The read stops 3 residues short of the end of the CDR3; the missing end is completed from the germline J gene. J is TRBJ2-3 and V is TRBV7-2, with D perhaps matching TRBD1 (6 bases). In germline, CDR1 is SGHTA, CDR2 FQGNSA. CDR3 length equals 14 residues. Trimming took 7 bases from V and 2 from J, leaving 13 bases between them. The CDR3 spells CASNRDTFTDTQYF. CDR3 DNA, as far as it was read: TGTGCCAGCAACCGGGACACCTTCACAGATACG. The whole variable domain, remainder taken from reference TRBV7-2 and TRBJ2-3, is GAGVSQSPSNKVTEKGKDVELRCDPISGHTALYWYRQSLGQGLEFLIYFQGNSAPDKSGLPSDRFSAERTGGSVSTLTIQRTQQEDSAVYLCASNRDTFTDTQYFGPGTRLTVL.

Comments on this clone: The sequence runs out 3 residues before the end of the CDR3; the remainder is reconstructed from the germline J gene. The chain employs TRBV7-9 and TRBJ1-1, with a weak D call TRBD1 (6 bases). Trimming took 5 bases from V and 6 from J, leaving 16 bases between them. Germline lookup yields CDR1 SEHNR and CDR2 FQNEAQ (reference sequence). CDR3 size: 14 residues. The CDR3 loop is CASSLNQGSAEAFF. The covered CDR3 bases are TGTGCCAGCAGCCTGAATCAGGGGTCCGCTGAA.

Details on this clone: The read terminates 3 residues before the CDR3 end, so the remaining end is supplied by the germline J gene. The V and J genes are TRBV30 and TRBJ1-2; D not certain. Germline lookup yields CDR1 GTSNPN and CDR2 SVGIG (reference sequence). The CDR3 covers 14 residues. The part of the CDR3 DNA that was read is TGTGCCTGGAGTGTAGGCGGGAGAGCAGATACC. This translates into CAWSVGGRADT. The complete CDR3 sequence is CAWSVGGRADTYTF.

Turning to this clone: With the read ending 3 residues before the CDR3 end, the germline J gene is used to fill in that end. The chain employs TRBV19 and TRBJ2-7; 9 bases fit TRBD1. Germline V gene lookup returns CDR1 LNHDA and CDR2 SQIVND (reference sequence). The junction had 13 bases not matched to a gene; V was cut back by 7 bases and J by 6 bases. There are 15 residues in the CDR3. The CDR3 sequence is CASTGTGTFSSEQYF. The CDR3 bases that were read are TGTGCCAGTACCGGGACAGGGACTTTCTCGAGCGAG.